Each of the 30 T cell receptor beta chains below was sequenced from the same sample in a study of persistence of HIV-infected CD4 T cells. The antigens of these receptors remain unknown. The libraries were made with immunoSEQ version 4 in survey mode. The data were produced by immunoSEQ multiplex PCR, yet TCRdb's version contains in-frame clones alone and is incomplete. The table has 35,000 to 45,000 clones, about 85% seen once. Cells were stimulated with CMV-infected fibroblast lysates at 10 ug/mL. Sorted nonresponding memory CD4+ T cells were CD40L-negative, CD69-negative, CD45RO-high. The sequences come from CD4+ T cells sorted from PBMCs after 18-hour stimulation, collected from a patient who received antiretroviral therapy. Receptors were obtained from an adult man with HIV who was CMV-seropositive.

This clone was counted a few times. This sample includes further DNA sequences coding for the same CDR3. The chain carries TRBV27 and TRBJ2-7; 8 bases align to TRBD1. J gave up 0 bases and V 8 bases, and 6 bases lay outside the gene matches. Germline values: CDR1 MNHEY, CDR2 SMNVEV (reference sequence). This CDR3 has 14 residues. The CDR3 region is CASRLGTGSYEQYF. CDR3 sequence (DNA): TGTGCCAGCCGCTTGGGGACAGGCTCCTACGAGCAGTACTTC.

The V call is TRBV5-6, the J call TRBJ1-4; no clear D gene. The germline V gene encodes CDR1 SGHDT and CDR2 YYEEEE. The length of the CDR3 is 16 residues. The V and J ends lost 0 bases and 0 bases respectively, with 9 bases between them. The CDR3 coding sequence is TGTGCCAGCAGCTTGGCCGGGGAGGCAACTAATGAAAAACTGTTTTTT. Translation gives CASSLAGEATNEKLFF.

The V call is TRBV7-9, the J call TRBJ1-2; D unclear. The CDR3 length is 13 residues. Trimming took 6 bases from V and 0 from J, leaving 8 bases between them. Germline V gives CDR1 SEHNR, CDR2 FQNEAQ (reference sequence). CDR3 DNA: TGTGCCAGCAGTAGGGAGACTAACTATGGCTACACCTTC. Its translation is CASSRETNYGYTF.

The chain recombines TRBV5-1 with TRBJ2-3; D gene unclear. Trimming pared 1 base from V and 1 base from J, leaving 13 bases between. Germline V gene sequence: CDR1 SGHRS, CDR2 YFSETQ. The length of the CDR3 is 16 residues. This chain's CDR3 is CASSLSTPSRTDTQYF. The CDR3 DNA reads TGCGCCAGCAGCTTGTCGACTCCATCCCGCACAGATACGCAGTATTTT.

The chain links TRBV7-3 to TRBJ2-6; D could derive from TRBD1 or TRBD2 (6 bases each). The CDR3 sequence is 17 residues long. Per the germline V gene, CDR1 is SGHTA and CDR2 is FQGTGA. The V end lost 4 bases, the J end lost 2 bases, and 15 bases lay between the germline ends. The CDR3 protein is CASSSRGPKAGANVLTF. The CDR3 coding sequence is TGTGCCAGCAGCTCTCGGGGGCCCAAGGCTGGGGCCAACGTCCTGACTTTC.

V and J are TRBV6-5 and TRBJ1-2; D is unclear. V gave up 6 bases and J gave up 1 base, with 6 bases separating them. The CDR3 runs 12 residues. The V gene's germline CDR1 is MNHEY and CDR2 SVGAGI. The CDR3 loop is CASSQSNYGYTF. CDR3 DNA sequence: TGTGCCAGCAGCCAGAGTAACTATGGCTACACCTTC.

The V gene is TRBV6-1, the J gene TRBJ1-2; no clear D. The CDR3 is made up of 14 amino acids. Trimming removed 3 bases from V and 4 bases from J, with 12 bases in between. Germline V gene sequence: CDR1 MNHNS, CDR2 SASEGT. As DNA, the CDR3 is TGTGCCAGCAGTGAGCAAGAAGGCCCCTATGGCTACACCTTC. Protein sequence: CASSEQEGPYGYTF.

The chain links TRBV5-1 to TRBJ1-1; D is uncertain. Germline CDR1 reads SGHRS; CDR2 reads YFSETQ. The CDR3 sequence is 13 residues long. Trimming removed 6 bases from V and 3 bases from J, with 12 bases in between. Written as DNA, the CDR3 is TGCGCCAGCACGTTGACGGTTGACACTGAAGCTTTCTTT. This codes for CASTLTVDTEAFF.

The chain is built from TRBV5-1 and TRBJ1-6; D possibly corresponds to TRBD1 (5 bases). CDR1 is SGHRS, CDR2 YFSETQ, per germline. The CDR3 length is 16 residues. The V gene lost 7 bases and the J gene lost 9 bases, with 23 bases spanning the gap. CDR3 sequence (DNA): TGCGCCAGCCGAACGATCTCCCAGATTGGGACTTCACCCCTCCACTTT. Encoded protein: CASRTISQIGTSPLHF.

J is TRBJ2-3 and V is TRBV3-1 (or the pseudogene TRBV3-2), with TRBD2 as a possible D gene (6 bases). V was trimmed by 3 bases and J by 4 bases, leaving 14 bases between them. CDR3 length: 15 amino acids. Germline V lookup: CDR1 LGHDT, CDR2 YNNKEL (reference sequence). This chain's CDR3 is CASSQSSGSADTQYF. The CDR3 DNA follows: TGTGCCAGCAGCCAGAGTAGCGGTAGCGCAGATACGCAGTATTTT.

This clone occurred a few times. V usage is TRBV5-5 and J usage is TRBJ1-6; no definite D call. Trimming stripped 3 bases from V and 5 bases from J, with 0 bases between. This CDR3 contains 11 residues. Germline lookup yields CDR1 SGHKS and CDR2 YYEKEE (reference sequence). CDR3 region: CASSYNSPLHF. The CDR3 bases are TGTGCCAGCAGCTATAATTCACCCCTCCACTTT. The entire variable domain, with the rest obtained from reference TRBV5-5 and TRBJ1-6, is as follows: DAGVTQSPTHLIKTRGQQVTLRCSPISGHKSVSWYQQVLGQGPQFIFQYYEKEERGRGNFPDRFSARQFPNYSSELNVNALLLGDSALYLCASSYNSPLHFGNGTRLTVT.

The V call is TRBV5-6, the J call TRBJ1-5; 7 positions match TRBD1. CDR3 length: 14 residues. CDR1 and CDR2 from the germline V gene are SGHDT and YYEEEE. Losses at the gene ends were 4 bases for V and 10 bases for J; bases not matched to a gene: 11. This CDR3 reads CASSERTGRSPQHF. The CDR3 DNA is TGTGCCAGCAGCGAGAGGACAGGACGCAGCCCCCAGCATTTT.

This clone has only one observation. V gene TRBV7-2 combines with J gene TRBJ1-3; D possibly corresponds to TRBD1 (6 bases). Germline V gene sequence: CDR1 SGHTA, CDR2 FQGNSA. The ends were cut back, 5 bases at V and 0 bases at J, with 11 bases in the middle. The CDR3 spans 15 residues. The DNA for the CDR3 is TGTGCCAGCAGCCTACAGGGTACCTCTGGAAACACCATATATTTT. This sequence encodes CASSLQGTSGNTIYF.

DNA for the CDR3: TGTGCCAGCAGCTTAGGGATGTCCTACGAGCAGTACTTC. Translation gives CASSLGMSYEQYF. J is TRBJ2-7 and V is TRBV7-2; the D is unclear. Trimming stripped 1 base from V and 1 base from J, with 5 bases between. Germline CDR1 is SGHTA and CDR2 is FQGNSA. The CDR3 has 13 residues.

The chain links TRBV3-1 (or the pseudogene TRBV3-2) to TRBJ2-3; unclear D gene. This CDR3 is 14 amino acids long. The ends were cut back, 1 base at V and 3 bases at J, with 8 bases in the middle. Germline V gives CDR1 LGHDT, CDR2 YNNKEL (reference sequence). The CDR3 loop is CASSQAGRTDTQYF. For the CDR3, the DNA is TGTGCCAGCAGCCAAGCCGGTAGAACAGATACGCAGTATTTT.

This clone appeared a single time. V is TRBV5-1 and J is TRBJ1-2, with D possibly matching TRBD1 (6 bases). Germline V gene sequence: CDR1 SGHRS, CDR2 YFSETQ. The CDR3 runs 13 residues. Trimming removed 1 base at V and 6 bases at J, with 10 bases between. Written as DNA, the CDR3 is TGCGCCAGCAGCTTGATGGGGGGGCATGGCTACACCTTC. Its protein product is CASSLMGGHGYTF.

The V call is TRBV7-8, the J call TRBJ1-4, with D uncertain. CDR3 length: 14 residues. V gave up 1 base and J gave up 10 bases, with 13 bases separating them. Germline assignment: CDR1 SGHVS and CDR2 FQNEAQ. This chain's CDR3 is CASSLGGSAPKLFF. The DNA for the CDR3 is TGTGCCAGCAGCTTAGGAGGATCTGCACCAAAACTGTTTTTT.

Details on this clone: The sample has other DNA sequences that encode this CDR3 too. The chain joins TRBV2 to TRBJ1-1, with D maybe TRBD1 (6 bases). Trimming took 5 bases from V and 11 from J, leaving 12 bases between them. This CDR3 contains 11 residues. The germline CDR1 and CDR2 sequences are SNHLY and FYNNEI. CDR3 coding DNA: TGTGCCAGCAGTACGACAGGCTCGGCTTTCTTT. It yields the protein CASSTTGSAFF.

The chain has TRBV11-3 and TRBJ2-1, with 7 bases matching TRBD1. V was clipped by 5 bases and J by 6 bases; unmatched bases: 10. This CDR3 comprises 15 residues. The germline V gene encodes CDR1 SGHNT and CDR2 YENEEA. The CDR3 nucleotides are TGTGCCAGCAGCATGACAGGGTCGTTTCCCAATGAGCAGTTCTTC. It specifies CASSMTGSFPNEQFF.

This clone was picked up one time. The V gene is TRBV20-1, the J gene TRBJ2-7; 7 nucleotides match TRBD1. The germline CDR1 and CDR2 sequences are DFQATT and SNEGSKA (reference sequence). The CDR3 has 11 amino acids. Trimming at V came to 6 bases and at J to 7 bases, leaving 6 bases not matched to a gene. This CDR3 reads CSAHRGREQYF. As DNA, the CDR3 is TGCAGTGCGCACAGGGGAAGGGAGCAGTACTTC.

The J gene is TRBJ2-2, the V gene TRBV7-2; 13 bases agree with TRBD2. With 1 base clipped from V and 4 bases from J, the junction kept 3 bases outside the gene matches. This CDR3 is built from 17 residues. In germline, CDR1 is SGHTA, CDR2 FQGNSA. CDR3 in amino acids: CASSLGLAGGVTGELFF. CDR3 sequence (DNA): TGTGCCAGCAGCTTAGGACTAGCGGGGGGCGTCACCGGGGAGCTGTTTTTT. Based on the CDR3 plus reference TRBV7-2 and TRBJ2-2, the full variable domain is GAGVSQSPSNKVTEKGKDVELRCDPISGHTALYWYRQSLGQGLEFLIYFQGNSAPDKSGLPSDRFSAERTGGSVSTLTIQRTQQEDSAVYLCASSLGLAGGVTGELFFGEGSRLTVL.

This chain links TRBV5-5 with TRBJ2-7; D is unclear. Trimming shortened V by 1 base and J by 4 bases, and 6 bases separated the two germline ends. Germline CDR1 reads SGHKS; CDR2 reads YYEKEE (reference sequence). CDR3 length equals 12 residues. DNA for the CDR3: TGTGCCAGCAGCTTGCAGGTTTACGAGCAGTACTTC. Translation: CASSLQVYEQYF.

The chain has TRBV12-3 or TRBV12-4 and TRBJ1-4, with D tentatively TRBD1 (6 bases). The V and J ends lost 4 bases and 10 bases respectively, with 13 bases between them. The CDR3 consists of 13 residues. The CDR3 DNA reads TGTGCCAGCAGTTCCTCGACAGGTGGAAAACTGTTTTTT. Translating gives CASSSSTGGKLFF.

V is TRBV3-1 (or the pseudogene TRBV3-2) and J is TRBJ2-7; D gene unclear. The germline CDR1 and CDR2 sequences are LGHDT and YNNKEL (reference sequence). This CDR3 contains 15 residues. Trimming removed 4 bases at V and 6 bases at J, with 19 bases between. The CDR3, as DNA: TGTGCCAGCAGCCCGGATCTTAACAGAATTTTCGAGCAGTACTTC. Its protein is CASSPDLNRIFEQYF.

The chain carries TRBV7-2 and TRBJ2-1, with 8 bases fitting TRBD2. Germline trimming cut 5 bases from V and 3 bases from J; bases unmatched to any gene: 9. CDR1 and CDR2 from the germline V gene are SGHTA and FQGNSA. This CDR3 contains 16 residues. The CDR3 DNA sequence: TGTGCCAGCAGCCCCCAACGGGGGGGACTCTACAATGAGCAGTTCTTC. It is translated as CASSPQRGGLYNEQFF.

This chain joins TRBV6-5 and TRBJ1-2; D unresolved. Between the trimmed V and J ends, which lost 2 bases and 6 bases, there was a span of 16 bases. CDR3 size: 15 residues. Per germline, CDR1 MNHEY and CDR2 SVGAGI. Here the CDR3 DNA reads TGTGCCAGCAGTTACGGAGGGCAGCCTACGGATGGCTACACCTTC. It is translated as CASSYGGQPTDGYTF.

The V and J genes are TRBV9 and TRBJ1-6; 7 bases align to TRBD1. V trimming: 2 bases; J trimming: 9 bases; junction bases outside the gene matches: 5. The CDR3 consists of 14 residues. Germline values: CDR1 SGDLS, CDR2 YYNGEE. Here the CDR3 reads CASSVGQASSPLHF. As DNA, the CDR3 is TGTGCCAGCAGCGTCGGACAGGCCAGTTCACCCCTCCACTTT.

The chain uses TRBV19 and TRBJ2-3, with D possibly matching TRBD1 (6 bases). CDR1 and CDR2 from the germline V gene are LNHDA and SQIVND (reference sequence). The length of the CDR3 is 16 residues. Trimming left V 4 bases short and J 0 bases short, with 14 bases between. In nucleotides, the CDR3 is TGTGCCAGTAGTAACACCAGAGGGGGTAGCACAGATACGCAGTATTTT. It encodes CASSNTRGGSTDTQYF.

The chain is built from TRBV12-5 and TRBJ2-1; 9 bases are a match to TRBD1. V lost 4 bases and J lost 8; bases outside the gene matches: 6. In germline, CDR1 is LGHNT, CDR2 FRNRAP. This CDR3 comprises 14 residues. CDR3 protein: CASGSGQGTDEQFF. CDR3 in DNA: TGTGCTAGTGGTTCCGGACAGGGGACAGATGAGCAGTTCTTC. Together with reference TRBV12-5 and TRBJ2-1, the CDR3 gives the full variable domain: DARVTQTPRHKVTEMGQEVTMRCQPILGHNTVFWYRQTMMQGLELLAYFRNRAPLDDSGMPKDRFSAEMPDATLATLKIQPSEPRDSAVYFCASGSGQGTDEQFFGPGTRLTVL.

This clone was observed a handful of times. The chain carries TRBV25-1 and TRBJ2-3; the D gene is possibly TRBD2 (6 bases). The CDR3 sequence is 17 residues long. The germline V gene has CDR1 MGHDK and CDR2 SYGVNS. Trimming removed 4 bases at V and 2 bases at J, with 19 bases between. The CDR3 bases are TGTGCCAGCAGTGGAGGTATGGGGCGGGGCTCCACAGATACGCAGTATTTT. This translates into CASSGGMGRGSTDTQYF.